These 18 T cell receptor beta chains originate from one sample sequenced in a study of blood T cell repertoires in COVID-19. Profiling relied on immunoSEQ multiplex PCR, and the TCRdb table lists in-frame clones only, not all of them. The sample gives approximately 70,000 clones, approximately 77% of which show up once; about 0.87% is in the top ten. Input material: peripheral blood. These receptors were obtained from a woman aged 70-85 years with acute or convalescent COVID-19.

V is TRBV7-2 and J is TRBJ2-1; TRBD2 might be the D (5 bases). The CDR3 is 15 residues long. Germline V CDR1 and CDR2: SGHTA, FQGNSA. V was clipped by 5 bases and J by 0 bases, with 11 bases between them. CDR3 residues: CASSPGRGSYNEQFF. CDR3 nucleotide sequence: TGTGCCAGCAGCCCCGGACGGGGCTCCTACAATGAGCAGTTCTTC.

J is TRBJ2-2 and V is TRBV7-8; 7 nucleotides match TRBD1. Looked up from germline, CDR1 is SGHVS and CDR2 is FQNEAQ. After removal of 1 base from V and 4 bases from J, the junction contained 6 bases not matched to a gene. CDR3 length equals 16 residues. CDR3 coding DNA: TGTGCCAGCAGCTTAGTAGGGGGCGTTAGCACCGGGGAGCTGTTTTTT. Its protein is CASSLVGGVSTGELFF.

The count of this clone is one. This sequence joins TRBV10-3 and TRBJ2-7; D gene ambiguous. V lost 6 bases and J 2 bases, leaving 14 bases between the germline ends. CDR1 is ENHRY and CDR2 is SYGVKD in the germline V gene. The CDR3 length is 14 residues. The DNA for the CDR3 is TGTGCCATCAGCGAACACCAAAACCCCTACGAGCAGTACTTC. Amino acid sequence: CAISEHQNPYEQYF.

This chain uses TRBV6-5 with TRBJ1-1; TRBD1 matches at 8 bases. V lost 6 bases and J lost 4; bases outside the gene matches: 7. The germline gives CDR1 MNHEY, CDR2 SVGAGI. The CDR3 covers 14 residues. Written as DNA, the CDR3 is TGTGCCAGCAGCCTCAGGGGGCAGGGCACTGAAGCTTTCTTT. Its translation: CASSLRGQGTEAFF.

This chain links TRBV7-9 with TRBJ2-3; D remains unclear. CDR3 length: 14 amino acids. Germline V gene data show CDR1 as SEHNR and CDR2 as FQNEAQ (reference sequence). V lost 0 bases, J lost 3 bases, and 7 bases lay in between. CDR3 loop: CASSLALQTDTQYF. In DNA, the CDR3 is TGTGCCAGCAGCTTAGCGCTTCAGACAGATACGCAGTATTTT.

The V gene is TRBV10-1, the J gene TRBJ1-1; TRBD1 matches at 9 bases. The germline V gene encodes CDR1 WNHNN and CDR2 SYGVQD (reference sequence). The CDR3 covers 15 residues. V lost 6 bases and J lost 3; bases outside the gene matches: 8. The CDR3 DNA is TGCGCCAGCAGCGACTACAGGGGGCGGGACACTGAAGCTTTCTTT. Encoded protein: CASSDYRGRDTEAFF.

V and J are TRBV19 and TRBJ2-2, with 12 bases lining up with TRBD1. Germline V gene lookup returns CDR1 LNHDA and CDR2 SQIVND (reference sequence). The CDR3 is made up of 16 amino acids. V shed 2 bases and J 6 bases; nucleotides not matched to a gene: 4. The CDR3 protein is CASSIRDRGRAGELFF. The CDR3 DNA reads TGTGCCAGTAGTATAAGGGACAGGGGGCGGGCCGGGGAGCTGTTTTTT.

The chain employs TRBV7-8 and TRBJ1-2, with TRBD1 as a possible D gene (6 bases). Deletions cut 1 base from V and 3 bases from J, with 6 bases between. The CDR3 spans 13 residues. Germline V gives CDR1 SGHVS, CDR2 FQNEAQ. The CDR3 reads CASSLDRDYGYTF. CDR3 nucleotides: TGTGCCAGCAGCTTAGACAGGGACTATGGCTACACCTTC.

The chain recombines TRBV6-5 with TRBJ2-1, with 10 bases lining up with TRBD1. This CDR3 is built from 15 residues. J gave up 5 bases and V 5 bases, and 6 bases lay outside the gene matches. Germline V gene lookup returns CDR1 MNHEY and CDR2 SVGAGI. In DNA, the CDR3 is TGTGCCAGCAGTCAGACAGGGGGCTCTCACAATGAGCAGTTCTTC. Its translation is CASSQTGGSHNEQFF.

Only one count was recorded for this clone. V usage is TRBV5-1 and J usage is TRBJ1-2, with a possible D match to TRBD1 (6 bases). The ends were cut back, 4 bases at V and 1 base at J, with 17 bases in the middle. Germline CDR1 SGHRS, CDR2 YFSETQ. This CDR3 contains 16 residues. The CDR3 loop reads CASSPETGNYNYGYTF. CDR3 in DNA: TGCGCCAGCAGCCCGGAGACAGGAAACTATAACTATGGCTACACCTTC.

The chain combines TRBV7-6 with TRBJ1-2, with a possible D match to TRBD1 (6 bases). The V end lost 2 bases, the J end lost 8 bases, and 9 bases lay between the germline ends. Germline V gene data show CDR1 as SGHVS and CDR2 as FNYEAQ. CDR3 length: 12 residues. The CDR3 loop reads CASSLSGTGYTF. The CDR3 DNA sequence: TGTGCCAGCAGCTTATCAGGGACAGGCTACACCTTC.

V usage is TRBV11-2 and J usage is TRBJ2-5, with 7 positions matching TRBD2. CDR1 and CDR2 (germline): SGHAT, FQNNGV. V lost 5 bases to trimming and J lost 7 bases; unmatched junction nucleotides: 4. CDR3 length equals 12 residues. CDR3 bases: TGTGCCAGCAGCCGCCCGGGGGGGACCCAGTACTTC. It is translated as CASSRPGGTQYF.

The V and J genes are TRBV3-1 (or the pseudogene TRBV3-2) and TRBJ2-5, with D possibly TRBD2 on 6 matching bases. From germline, CDR1 is LGHDT and CDR2 YNNKEL (reference sequence). V lost 2 bases to trimming and J lost 7 bases, with 11 bases between them. The CDR3 is made up of 13 amino acids. CDR3 sequence reads: CASSQWGEGTQYF. CDR3 sequence (DNA): TGTGCCAGCAGCCAATGGGGGGAAGGGACCCAGTACTTC.

J is TRBJ2-2 and V is TRBV28; 7 positions agree with TRBD2. The CDR3 has 17 amino acids. CDR1 is MDHEN and CDR2 is SYDVKM in the germline V gene. V trimming: 6 bases; J trimming: 0 bases; junction bases outside the gene matches: 10. CDR3 sequence reads: CASSSIGAGTNTGELFF. The CDR3 region has the DNA TGTGCCAGCAGCTCTATTGGAGCGGGAACGAACACCGGGGAGCTGTTTTTT.

The CDR3 here is CASSEGLALFF. The CDR3, as DNA: TGTGCCAGCAGTGAGGGACTAGCATTGTTCTTC. V and J are TRBV6-1 and TRBJ2-1, with TRBD2 identical over 9 bases. V was pared by 3 bases and J by 15 bases, with 3 bases of the junction left unmatched. This CDR3 is 11 amino acids long. Germline V gives CDR1 MNHNS, CDR2 SASEGT.

The gene calls are TRBV30 and TRBJ1-4; D gene unclear. CDR3 size: 12 residues. From germline, CDR1 is GTSNPN and CDR2 SVGIG (reference sequence). V dropped 4 bases and J dropped 8 bases, with 11 bases sitting between them. The CDR3 protein is CAWTRFGEKLFF. The CDR3 DNA sequence: TGTGCCTGGACCAGGTTTGGAGAAAAACTGTTTTTT.

Notes on this clone: The junction departs from germline at one end; a sequencing error may be responsible. The chain carries TRBV7-7 and TRBJ2-5; D possibly corresponds to TRBD1 (6 bases). The CDR3 loop spans 13 amino acids. Germline CDR1 reads SSHAT; CDR2 reads FNYEAQ (reference sequence). The CDR3 loop reads CASSPLGAETQYF. In DNA form, the CDR3 reads TGTGCTAGCAGCCCTTTGGGGGCGGAGACCCAGTACTTC.

V usage is TRBV2 and J usage is TRBJ2-1; maybe TRBD2 (6 bases). The CDR3 has 15 amino acids. The germline V and J ends were trimmed by 6 bases and 6 bases, with 18 bases remaining between them. Germline V gene lookup returns CDR1 SNHLY and CDR2 FYNNEI. CDR3 sequence reads: CASSLRLVITNEQFF. The CDR3 bases are TGTGCCAGCAGCCTGCGACTAGTCATCACCAATGAGCAGTTCTTC.